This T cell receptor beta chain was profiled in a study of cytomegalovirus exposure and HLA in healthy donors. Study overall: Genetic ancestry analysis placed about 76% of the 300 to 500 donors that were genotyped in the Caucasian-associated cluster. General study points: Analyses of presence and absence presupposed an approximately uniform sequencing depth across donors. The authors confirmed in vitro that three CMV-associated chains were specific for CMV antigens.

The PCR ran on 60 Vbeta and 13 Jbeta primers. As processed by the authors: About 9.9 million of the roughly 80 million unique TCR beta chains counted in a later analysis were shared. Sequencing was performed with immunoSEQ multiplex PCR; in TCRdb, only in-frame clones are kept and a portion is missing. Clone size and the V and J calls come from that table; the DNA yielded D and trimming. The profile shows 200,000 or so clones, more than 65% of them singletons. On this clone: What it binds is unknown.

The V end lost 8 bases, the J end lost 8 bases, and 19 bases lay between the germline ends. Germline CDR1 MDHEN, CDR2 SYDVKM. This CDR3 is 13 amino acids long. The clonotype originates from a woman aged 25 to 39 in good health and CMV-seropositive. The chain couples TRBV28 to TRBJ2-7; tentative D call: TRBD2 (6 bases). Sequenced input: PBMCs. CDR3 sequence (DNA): TGTGCCAGCTGGGGGGTCCAGGGTGGTAAGCAGTACTTC. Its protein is CASWGVQGGKQYF. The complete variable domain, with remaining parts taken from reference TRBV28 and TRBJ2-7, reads DVKVTQSSRYLVKRTGEKVFLECVQDMDHENMFWYRQDPGLGLRLIYFSYDVKMKEKGDIPEGYSVSREKKERFSLILESASTNQTSMYLCASWGVQGGKQYFGPGTRLTVT.